A selection of T cell receptor beta chains follows, all from one sample in a study of T-cell memory formation after mild COVID-19. TCRdb recomputed calls from the 5' RACE reads with MiXCR, one row per CDR3 protein. The table records about 400,000 distinct CDR3 sequences, about 17% of them present only once. Sequencing was performed on PBMCs or a T cell subset sorted from them (not recorded which). These receptors were taken from a man aged 18 to 35 who had mild COVID-19 (a few samples of this study predate the infection). Cell type and time point are not known. CDR3s include the opening cysteine and the closing phenylalanine or tryptophan. The D gene is left open where the match is weak. A clone size is listed for some rows: how often the clone was seen (once, few, many), or a class if it is expanded.

clone_size: .
d_call: .
j_call: TRBJ2-3
v_call: TRBV27
cdr3_aa: CASSLLGGEADTQYF
cdr3_nt: TGTGCCAGCAGTTTATTAGGCGGGGAAGCAGATACGCAGTATTTT

clone_size: .
d_call: TRBD2
j_call: TRBJ2-3
v_call: TRBV20-1
cdr3_aa: CSAGRRGVTDTQYF
cdr3_nt: TGCAGTGCAGGGAGGCGGGGGGTCACAGATACGCAGTATTTT

clone_size: once
d_call: .
j_call: TRBJ1-6
v_call: TRBV28
cdr3_aa: CASSPILGQRNSPLHF
cdr3_nt: TGTGCCAGCAGTCCCATTCTTGGACAGAGAAATTCACCCCTCCACTTT

clone_size: .
d_call: .
j_call: TRBJ2-1
v_call: TRBV7-9
cdr3_aa: CASSSTSISYNEQFF
cdr3_nt: TGTGCCAGCAGCTCAACTAGCATCTCCTACAATGAGCAGTTCTTC

clone_size: few
d_call: .
j_call: TRBJ1-1
v_call: TRBV20-1
cdr3_aa: CSARPFLRTEAEAFF
cdr3_nt: TGCAGTGCTAGACCGTTCCTTCGGACAGAAGCTGAAGCTTTCTTT

clone_size: .
d_call: .
j_call: TRBJ1-2
v_call: TRBV6-5
cdr3_aa: CASTNGGSGYTF
cdr3_nt: TGTGCCAGCACCAACGGGGGTTCCGGCTACACCTTC

clone_size: .
d_call: TRBD2
j_call: TRBJ2-1
v_call: TRBV18
cdr3_aa: CASSPPRGGSEQFF
cdr3_nt: TGTGCCAGCTCACCACCGAGGGGAGGGAGTGAGCAGTTCTTC

clone_size: many
d_call: .
j_call: TRBJ2-5
v_call: TRBV5-5
cdr3_aa: CASSQFPEASTQYF
cdr3_nt: TGTGCCAGCAGCCAATTCCCGGAGGCGTCGACCCAGTACTTC

clone_size: .
d_call: .
j_call: TRBJ1-5
v_call: TRBV18
cdr3_aa: CASSPPWQGPYSNQPQHF
cdr3_nt: TGTGCCAGCTCACCACCGTGGCAGGGCCCATATAGCAATCAGCCCCAGCATTTT

clone_size: .
d_call: TRBD2
j_call: TRBJ2-3
v_call: TRBV29-1
cdr3_aa: CSARTGTSADTQYF
cdr3_nt: TGCAGCGCCAGAACCGGGACTAGCGCAGATACGCAGTATTTT

clone_size: few
d_call: .
j_call: TRBJ2-1
v_call: TRBV12-5
cdr3_aa: CASGLGRNEQFF
cdr3_nt: TGTGCTAGTGGTTTGGGTCGGAATGAGCAGTTCTTC

clone_size: .
d_call: .
j_call: TRBJ2-1
v_call: TRBV19
cdr3_aa: CASSTGLHSYNEQFF
cdr3_nt: TGTGCCAGTAGTACCGGACTGCACTCCTACAATGAGCAGTTCTTC

clone_size: .
d_call: .
j_call: TRBJ1-1
v_call: TRBV11-2
cdr3_aa: CASRLGWGTEAFF
cdr3_nt: TGTGCCAGCAGACTCGGTTGGGGCACTGAAGCTTTCTTT

clone_size: .
d_call: .
j_call: TRBJ2-1
v_call: TRBV9
cdr3_aa: CASSVGPSYNEQFF
cdr3_nt: TGTGCCAGCAGCGTAGGCCCCTCCTACAATGAGCAGTTCTTC

clone_size: few
d_call: .
j_call: TRBJ1-2
v_call: TRBV5-1
cdr3_aa: CASSPRPFNYGYTF
cdr3_nt: TGCGCCAGCAGCCCCAGACCGTTTAACTATGGCTACACCTTC

clone_size: few
d_call: .
j_call: TRBJ1-1
v_call: TRBV27
cdr3_aa: CASSPAVFLQGGTEAFF
cdr3_nt: TGTGCCAGCAGCCCGGCCGTGTTTCTACAGGGAGGCACTGAAGCTTTCTTT

clone_size: few
d_call: .
j_call: TRBJ2-3
v_call: TRBV4-1
cdr3_aa: CASSQENTDTQYF
cdr3_nt: TGCGCCAGCAGCCAAGAGAACACAGATACGCAGTATTTT

clone_size: .
d_call: .
j_call: TRBJ1-4
v_call: TRBV7-2
cdr3_aa: CASSPRRSAEKLFF
cdr3_nt: TGTGCCAGCAGCCCCCGCCGGAGTGCCGAAAAACTGTTTTTT

clone_size: .
d_call: .
j_call: TRBJ1-4
v_call: TRBV5-5
cdr3_aa: CASSLVTRGNEKLFF
cdr3_nt: TGTGCCAGCAGCTTGGTAACTCGAGGGAATGAAAAACTGTTTTTT

clone_size: .
d_call: .
j_call: TRBJ1-2
v_call: TRBV5-1
cdr3_aa: CASSLEAPYGYTF
cdr3_nt: TGCGCCAGCAGCTTGGAGGCCCCCTATGGCTACACCTTC

clone_size: few
d_call: TRBD2
j_call: TRBJ2-3
v_call: TRBV4-3
cdr3_aa: CASSQAQLAGGQDTQYF
cdr3_nt: TGCGCCAGCAGCCAGGCCCAACTAGCGGGGGGGCAAGATACGCAGTATTTT

clone_size: .
d_call: .
j_call: TRBJ2-2
v_call: TRBV5-1
cdr3_aa: CASSLEGIHSTGELFF
cdr3_nt: TGCGCCAGCAGCTTGGAGGGGATCCACTCCACCGGGGAGCTGTTTTTT

clone_size: few
d_call: .
j_call: TRBJ1-2
v_call: TRBV27
cdr3_aa: CASAPNRPGYGYTF
cdr3_nt: TGTGCCAGCGCACCCAACCGCCCGGGCTATGGCTACACCTTC

clone_size: few
d_call: TRBD1
j_call: TRBJ2-5
v_call: TRBV12-3/TRBV12-4
cdr3_aa: CASSLNRGPETQYF
cdr3_nt: TGTGCCAGCAGTTTAAACAGGGGGCCAGAGACCCAGTACTTC

clone_size: .
d_call: .
j_call: TRBJ2-5
v_call: TRBV4-3
cdr3_aa: CASSQGVRLEQETQYF
cdr3_nt: TGCGCCAGCAGCCAAGGGGTCAGACTAGAGCAAGAGACCCAGTACTTC

clone_size: few
d_call: .
j_call: TRBJ2-3
v_call: TRBV6-6
cdr3_aa: CASIRGGAAAADTQYF
cdr3_nt: TGTGCCAGCATCCGTGGGGGAGCCGCGGCCGCAGATACGCAGTATTTT

clone_size: .
d_call: TRBD2
j_call: TRBJ2-5
v_call: TRBV11-2
cdr3_aa: CASSQGLAGGPRETQYF
cdr3_nt: TGTGCCAGCAGCCAGGGACTAGCGGGGGGGCCGCGGGAGACCCAGTACTTC

clone_size: few
d_call: .
j_call: TRBJ1-2
v_call: TRBV7-8
cdr3_aa: CASSLNRVVGYTF
cdr3_nt: TGTGCCAGCAGCTTAAACAGGGTTGTCGGCTACACCTTC

clone_size: few
d_call: .
j_call: TRBJ2-1
v_call: TRBV7-2
cdr3_aa: CASSLGLYGEQFF
cdr3_nt: TGTGCCAGCAGCTTAGGGTTGTATGGTGAGCAGTTCTTC

clone_size: .
d_call: TRBD1
j_call: TRBJ2-7
v_call: TRBV12-3/TRBV12-4
cdr3_aa: CASSSGTGIYEQYF
cdr3_nt: TGTGCCAGCAGTTCCGGGACAGGGATATACGAGCAGTACTTC

clone_size: .
d_call: .
j_call: TRBJ2-3
v_call: TRBV12-3/TRBV12-4
cdr3_aa: CASSSKGGTDTQYF
cdr3_nt: TGTGCCAGCAGCTCAAAGGGGGGGACAGATACGCAGTATTTT

clone_size: few
d_call: .
j_call: TRBJ2-5
v_call: TRBV5-4
cdr3_aa: CASSQGGGGGETQYF
cdr3_nt: TGTGCCAGCAGCCAGGGTGGTGGGGGAGGAGAGACCCAGTACTTC

clone_size: .
d_call: TRBD1
j_call: TRBJ1-2
v_call: TRBV6-6
cdr3_aa: CASSITPGRGHGYTF
cdr3_nt: TGTGCCAGCAGTATAACCCCCGGGAGGGGGCATGGCTACACCTTC

clone_size: .
d_call: .
j_call: TRBJ1-4
v_call: TRBV6-2/TRBV6-3
cdr3_aa: CASSSAENEKLFF
cdr3_nt: TGTGCCAGCAGTTCGGCAGAGAATGAAAAACTGTTTTTT

clone_size: .
d_call: .
j_call: TRBJ2-3
v_call: TRBV5-5
cdr3_aa: CASSFPNAPDTQYF
cdr3_nt: TGTGCCAGCAGCTTCCCCAATGCCCCAGATACGCAGTATTTT

clone_size: .
d_call: TRBD1
j_call: TRBJ1-1
v_call: TRBV6-5
cdr3_aa: CASSTGGATEAFF
cdr3_nt: TGTGCCAGCAGTACAGGGGGCGCGACTGAAGCTTTCTTT

clone_size: .
d_call: .
j_call: TRBJ2-7
v_call: TRBV9
cdr3_aa: CASSVEGLEDEQYF
cdr3_nt: TGTGCCAGCAGCGTAGAGGGTTTAGAGGACGAGCAGTACTTC

clone_size: few
d_call: TRBD2
j_call: TRBJ2-3
v_call: TRBV20-1
cdr3_aa: CSATPASGGAQSSTDTQYF
cdr3_nt: TGCAGTGCTACGCCCGCTAGCGGGGGGGCGCAGTCTAGCACAGATACGCAGTATTTT

clone_size: few
d_call: .
j_call: TRBJ2-1
v_call: TRBV24-1
cdr3_aa: CATSRAPAWEEQFF
cdr3_nt: TGTGCCACCAGTCGCGCCCCCGCCTGGGAGGAGCAGTTCTTC

clone_size: few
d_call: TRBD2
j_call: TRBJ2-5
v_call: TRBV7-6
cdr3_aa: CASSLFGRGNQETQYF
cdr3_nt: TGTGCCAGCAGCTTATTTGGGCGGGGGAACCAAGAGACCCAGTACTTC

clone_size: few
d_call: .
j_call: TRBJ2-3
v_call: TRBV20-1
cdr3_aa: CSARRGDTQYF
cdr3_nt: TGCAGTGCTAGACGGGGGGATACGCAGTATTTT

clone_size: few
d_call: .
j_call: TRBJ1-4
v_call: TRBV15
cdr3_aa: CATSRDRRVIEKLFF
cdr3_nt: TGTGCCACCAGCAGAGATCGCAGGGTTATAGAAAAACTGTTTTTT

clone_size: .
d_call: .
j_call: TRBJ2-7
v_call: TRBV11-2
cdr3_aa: CASSSPAGSPYEQYF
cdr3_nt: TGTGCCAGCAGCAGCCCCGCCGGGTCTCCCTACGAGCAGTACTTC

clone_size: .
d_call: TRBD2
j_call: TRBJ2-1
v_call: TRBV20-1
cdr3_aa: CSARDPGLAGSNEQFF
cdr3_nt: TGCAGTGCTAGAGACCCGGGACTAGCGGGTAGCAATGAGCAGTTCTTC

clone_size: few
d_call: TRBD1
j_call: TRBJ2-1
v_call: TRBV7-6
cdr3_aa: CASSAVQGAIFF
cdr3_nt: TGTGCCAGCAGCGCGGTACAGGGGGCAATATTCTTC

clone_size: .
d_call: .
j_call: TRBJ2-1
v_call: TRBV6-5
cdr3_aa: CASSYSVHNEQFF
cdr3_nt: TGTGCCAGCAGTTACTCGGTTCACAATGAGCAGTTCTTC

clone_size: .
d_call: .
j_call: TRBJ1-2
v_call: TRBV5-1
cdr3_aa: CASSLQTDYGYTF
cdr3_nt: TGCGCCAGCAGCTTACAGACAGACTATGGCTACACCTTC

clone_size: few
d_call: .
j_call: TRBJ2-3
v_call: TRBV6-1
cdr3_aa: CASSEGQISTDTQYF
cdr3_nt: TGTGCCAGCAGTGAAGGACAAATCAGCACAGATACGCAGTATTTT

clone_size: .
d_call: TRBD1
j_call: TRBJ2-3
v_call: TRBV29-1
cdr3_aa: CSVGGTGGTDTQYF
cdr3_nt: TGCAGCGTTGGCGGGACAGGGGGCACAGATACGCAGTATTTT

clone_size: few
d_call: TRBD2
j_call: TRBJ2-3
v_call: TRBV7-3
cdr3_aa: CASSLTRPGGTDTQYF
cdr3_nt: TGTGCCAGCAGCTTAACGAGACCGGGGGGAACAGATACGCAGTATTTT

clone_size: .
d_call: .
j_call: TRBJ1-2
v_call: TRBV7-2
cdr3_aa: CASSSGTAAYGYTF
cdr3_nt: TGTGCCAGCAGCTCCGGGACTGCCGCTTATGGCTACACCTTC

clone_size: few
d_call: TRBD2
j_call: TRBJ2-5
v_call: TRBV5-1
cdr3_aa: CASSKGTSGTEETQYF
cdr3_nt: TGCGCCAGCAGCAAAGGGACTAGCGGGACCGAAGAGACCCAGTACTTC

clone_size: few
d_call: .
j_call: TRBJ2-7
v_call: TRBV7-9
cdr3_aa: CASSFAGPPYEQYF
cdr3_nt: TGTGCCAGCAGCTTTGCCGGGCCCCCCTACGAGCAGTACTTC